This TCR beta chain was captured by sequencing in a study of blood T cell repertoires in COVID-19. Study details: Some COVID-19 samples were acute and others convalescent; all came from the United States, Italy and Spain. From T cells, B-cell-depleted T cells, or PBMCs came the material, which was cDNA or gDNA.

In the authors' workflow: Reference gene primer amplification gave nucleated cell count estimates. Measured with immunoSEQ multiplex PCR; TCRdb has only the in-frame clones, and not every one. V, J and clone size are those of that table, while D and trimming were read from the DNA. The data contain about 81,000 clones, approximately 71% of them singletons. The CDR3 runs to 16 residues. Trimming took 4 bases from V and 6 from J, leaving 24 bases between them. Germline V lookup: CDR1 GTSNPN, CDR2 SVGIG (reference sequence). This clone appeared a few times. J is TRBJ1-2 and V is TRBV30; no firm D call. This TCR derives from a woman between 45 and 65 years old with acute or convalescent COVID-19. Sequencing was done on a sample of peripheral blood. The CDR3 protein is CAWIDVGIKGGNGYTF. As DNA, the CDR3 is TGTGCCTGGATTGATGTAGGGATAAAGGGAGGCAATGGCTACACCTTC.